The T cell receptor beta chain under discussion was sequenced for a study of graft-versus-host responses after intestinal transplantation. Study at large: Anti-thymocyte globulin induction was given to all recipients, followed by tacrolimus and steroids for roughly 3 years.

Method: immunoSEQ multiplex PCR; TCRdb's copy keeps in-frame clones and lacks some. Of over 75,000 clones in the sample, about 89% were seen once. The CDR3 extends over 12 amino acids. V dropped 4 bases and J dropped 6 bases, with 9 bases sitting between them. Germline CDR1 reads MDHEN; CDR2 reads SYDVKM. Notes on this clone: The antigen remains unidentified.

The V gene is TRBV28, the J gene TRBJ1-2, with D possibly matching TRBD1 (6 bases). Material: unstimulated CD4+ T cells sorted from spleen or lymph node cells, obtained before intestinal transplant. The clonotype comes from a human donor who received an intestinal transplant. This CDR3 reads CASSWPGDGYTF. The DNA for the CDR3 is TGTGCCAGCAGTTGGCCAGGGGATGGCTACACCTTC.